What follows are 5 T cell receptor beta chains derived from one specimen sequenced in a study of radiotherapy plus CTLA-4 blockade in lung cancer listed by TCRdb under 2018. Receptor libraries were prepared by the immunoSEQ multiplex PCR assay. The source is immuneACCESS, and TCRdb retained only in-frame sequences with V and J called. Part of the clones is not carried over; for the studies checked, unresolved V genes explain less than half of this, and the remainder is unexplained. The sample contains around 70,000 clones, over 75% of them found a single time. The ten biggest clones cover less than 4.5% of the sample. The sequences come from peripheral blood, collected from a patient treated with radiotherapy plus ipilimumab. The receptor set was obtained from a human donor with non-small cell lung cancer who had a partial response to radiotherapy plus ipilimumab.

This clone was counted only a few times. The chain carries TRBV7-3 and TRBJ2-1; 9 bases align to TRBD1. V lost 5 bases, J lost 5 bases, and 7 bases stayed unmatched. There are 15 residues in the CDR3. CDR1 and CDR2 from the germline V gene are SGHTA and FQGTGA. CDR3 sequence: CASSRQGGIDNEQFF. In DNA form, the CDR3 reads TGTGCCAGCAGCAGACAGGGGGGGATCGACAATGAGCAGTTCTTC.

V and J are TRBV27 and TRBJ2-7; 11 positions match TRBD2. The J segment lost 7 bases and the V segment lost 4 bases, leaving 9 bases of the junction unmatched. This CDR3 comprises 15 residues. Germline V gene data show CDR1 as MNHEY and CDR2 as SMNVEV (reference sequence). The DNA of the CDR3 is TGTGCCAGCAGTTGGGAGACTAGCGGGATGGGGGAGCAGTACTTC. Its protein product is CASSWETSGMGEQYF.

The rearrangement joins TRBV15 to TRBJ2-7; D unclear. Germline V gene data show CDR1 as LNHNV and CDR2 as YYDKDF (reference sequence). This CDR3 comprises 12 residues. The ends were cut back, 8 bases at V and 9 bases at J, with 17 bases in the middle. CDR3 DNA: TGTGCCACCTCTCTCTATGGTACTATGCAGTACTTC. Its translation: CATSLYGTMQYF.

The chain combines TRBV11-2 with TRBJ1-1; D is ambiguous. This CDR3 comprises 15 residues. The V gene lost 5 bases and the J gene lost 0 bases, with 13 bases spanning the gap. Germline-derived CDR1 and CDR2 are SGHAT and FQNNGV. The CDR3 DNA sequence: TGTGCCAGCAGCGCCTTATCCCTAATGAACACTGAAGCTTTCTTT. Its protein product is CASSALSLMNTEAFF.

The rearrangement joins TRBV10-3 to TRBJ2-7, with D tentatively TRBD1 (6 bases). CDR3 length: 11 amino acids. CDR1 is ENHRY, CDR2 SYGVKD, per germline. The ends were cut back, 8 bases at V and 2 bases at J, with 7 bases in the middle. For the CDR3, the DNA is TGTGCCATCGGACAGACCTACGAGCAGTACTTC. Protein product: CAIGQTYEQYF.